The clone carrying this T cell receptor (beta chain) was counted many times. The data originate from a study of early T cells in non-severe SARS-CoV-2 infection. Study-wide background: Bulk RNA taken from unsorted whole blood was sequenced, leaving chains unpaired.

TCRdb re-derived calls from the 5' RACE reads in MiXCR, one entry per CDR3 protein. The sample has 65,000 to 75,000 distinct CDR3 sequences, around a tenth seen once. V was clipped by 5 bases and J by 2 bases, with 7 bases between them. This CDR3 is 13 amino acids long. Germline V lookup: CDR1 LNHNV, CDR2 YYDKDF (reference sequence). The rearrangement links TRBV15 to TRBJ2-1; no clear D. The specimen sequenced was whole blood. This sequence originates from an adult who was a healthcare worker with PCR-confirmed SARS-CoV-2 infection or an uninfected control (not recorded which). CDR3 sequence (DNA): TGTGCCACCAGCCCCCGCCCCTACAATGAGCAGTTCTTC. It yields the protein CATSPRPYNEQFF. Complete variable domain (other parts from reference TRBV15 and TRBJ2-1): DAMVIQNPRYQVTQFGKPVTLSCSQTLNHNVMYWYQQKSSQAPKLLFHYYDKDFNNEADTPDNFQSRRPNTSFCFLDIRSPGLGDTAMYLCATSPRPYNEQFFGPGTRLTVL.